This T cell receptor beta chain was obtained from a study of cytomegalovirus exposure and HLA in healthy donors. Study-level results: Sequencing artifact likely explains a cluster of highly shared sequence variants. Reports credit the classifier with highly specific, highly sensitive diagnosis of cytomegalovirus status. Per a prior analysis, the majority of TCR beta V segments were productive roughly 90% or roughly 30% of the time.

V was trimmed by 6 bases and J by 5 bases, leaving 19 bases between them. CDR3 length: 15 amino acids. Germline CDR1 SNHLY, CDR2 FYNNEI. Primers included in the PCR were 60 Vbeta and 13 Jbeta primers. Sequencing was performed with immunoSEQ multiplex PCR; in TCRdb, only in-frame clones are kept and a portion is missing. The data show around 99,000 clones, approximately 80% seen once. Of note for this clone: The antigen remains undetermined.

The J gene is TRBJ1-2, the V gene TRBV2; a possible D gene is TRBD1 (6 bases). The sequence derives from a male donor in good health and CMV-seronegative. Source material: PBMCs. CDR3 in amino acids: CASSAGAGAVYGYTF. CDR3 nucleotide sequence: TGTGCCAGCAGCGCAGGAGCAGGGGCTGTATATGGCTACACCTTC.